The 16 T cell receptor delta chains in this list originate from one sample, sequenced in a study of gamma-delta T cells after stem cell transplantation. TCRdb re-called clones from the RT-PCR reads using CATT. The table shows over 2,500 delta-chain clones, with around 2.6% occurring only once. Source material: gamma-delta T cells. Source of these receptors: a human donor. It is not recorded whose cells these are; they may come from a transplant donor.

About this clone: A much more abundant neighbour one base away suggests this may be a read error. V usage is TRDV2 and J usage is TRDJ1; 9 bases fit TRDD3. Germline trimming cut 5 bases from V and 3 bases from J; bases unmatched to any gene: 6. CDR1 GEAIGNYY and CDR2 EKD come from the germline V gene. The CDR3 sequence is 14 residues long. The CDR3 is CACGTLGDADKLIF. The CDR3 region has the DNA TGTGCCTGTGGCACACTGGGGGACGCCGATAAACTCATCTTT.

This clone was observed a few times. With a far larger clone one base away, a read error is the likely cause. The chain recombines TRDV2 with TRDJ1, with D maybe TRDD3 (5 bases). The germline V gene has CDR1 GEAIGNYY and CDR2 EKD. CDR3 length equals 17 residues. The CDR3 coding sequence is TGTGCCCGTGATGTTGCTGGGCCAAAAAAAGGCACCGATAAACTCATCTTT. Protein product: CARDVAGPKKGTDKLIF.

The sample holds a few counts of this clone. A far larger clone lies a single base away; this is likely a read error. The same CDR3 arises from other DNA sequences in this sample as well. This rearrangement joins TRDV2 to TRDJ1; no reliable D call. The germline gives CDR1 GEAIGNYY, CDR2 EKD. The CDR3 length is 18 residues. V lost 3 bases and J 3 bases, leaving 25 bases between the germline ends. As DNA, the CDR3 is TGTGCCTGTGACCCCGCGGGCTCTGGATTACCCACACCCGATAAACTCATCTTT. Amino acids: CACDPAGSGLPTPDKLIF.

Of note for this clone: A far larger clone is only one base removed, so a read error is likely. Other DNA sequences of this sample code for an identical CDR3. The chain combines TRDV2 with TRDJ1; D possibly corresponds to TRDD3 (6 bases). The CDR3 is made up of 17 amino acids. Germline CDR1 and CDR2: GEAIGNYY and EKD. The CDR3 DNA reads TGTGCCTGTGACACCGTCGGGGATCGACCGTACACCGACAAACTCATCTTT. Translating it yields CACDTVGDRPYTDKLIF.

This clone turned up a few times. The protein TCRdb gives is from a much larger clone and does not agree with this DNA's translation at residue 10, likely a read error; the protein shown here comes from the DNA. V usage is TRDV2 and J usage is TRDJ1; D possibly corresponds to TRDD3 (5 bases). V was trimmed by 0 bases and J by 4 bases, leaving 17 bases between them. Germline loops: CDR1 GEAIGNYY, CDR2 EKD. This CDR3 is built from 16 residues. The CDR3 sequence is CACDTLTGSQSDKLIF. DNA of the CDR3: TGTGCCTGTGACACCTTGACTGGATCCCAAAGCGATAAACTCATCTTT.

This clone was seen a few times. The DNA is left out, because the CDR3 cannot be placed on it with certainty; the CDR3 is given as TCRdb lists it. CDR3 protein: CSVLLCSKRFSVAGGSFTDKLIF. V and J are TRAV29/DV5 and TRDJ1; the DNA was not used to check the table's D call, TRDD3. Germline lookup yields CDR1 NSMFDY and CDR2 ISSIKDK. The CDR3 is 23 residues long, counting both termini.

The V call is TRDV2, the J call TRDJ1; 12 bases agree with TRDD3. There are 21 residues in the CDR3. With 2 bases clipped from V and 0 bases from J, the junction kept 18 bases outside the gene matches. Germline V CDR1 and CDR2: GEAIGNYY, EKD. The CDR3 DNA sequence: TGTGCCTGTGACAAGGTTGCTGGGGGATACGCGTATAGGATTTACACCGATAAACTCATCTTT. This translates into CACDKVAGGYAYRIYTDKLIF.

This clone turned up a few times. The gene calls are TRDV2 and TRDJ1, with 9 bases that match TRDD3. This CDR3 has 16 residues. The ends lost 3 bases at V and 0 bases at J; junction bases unmatched: 7. CDR1 and CDR2 (germline): GEAIGNYY, EKD. The CDR3 loop is CACDSLLGEYTDKLIF. The CDR3 DNA reads TGTGCCTGTGACTCCTTACTGGGGGAGTACACCGATAAACTCATCTTT.

Worth noting for this clone: A read error likely explains this, since a far larger clone differs by one base. Other nucleotide sequences in the sample specify the same CDR3. This chain uses TRDV2 with TRDJ1; no definite D call. Germline V CDR1 and CDR2: GEAIGNYY, EKD. V was cut by 1 base and J by 0 bases, with 17 bases left in between. The CDR3 runs 17 residues. The CDR3 coding sequence is TGTGCCTGTGACACAGTAGGGGCCGATAAGAACACCGATAAACTCATCTTT. Encoded protein: CACDTVGADKNTDKLIF.

This clone has a handful of counts. Translating this DNA gives a protein that differs at residue 11 from the TCRdb one, which belongs to a much larger clone; a read error is likely, and the protein shown is this translation. The chain uses TRDV2 and TRDJ3; 9 positions match TRDD3. The CDR3 is 20 amino acids. V lost 0 bases and J lost 0; bases outside the gene matches: 8. Germline CDR1 reads GEAIGNYY; CDR2 reads EKD. The CDR3 is CACDTAWGISRSWDTRQMFF. Here the CDR3 DNA reads TGTGCCTGTGACACCGCTTGGGGGATATCTCGCTCCTGGGACACCCGACAGATGTTTTTC.

This clone has more than one count but fewer than ten. This may be a read error: a much more frequent sequence differs by one nucleotide. The sample holds other DNA sequences that translate to the same CDR3. The genes are TRDV2 and TRDJ1; D gene uncertain. This CDR3 has 15 amino acids. CDR1 and CDR2 (germline): GEAIGNYY, EKD. CDR3 residues: CACDTLSENTDKLIF. In nucleotides, the CDR3 is TGTGCCTGCGACACTTTGTCGGAAAACACCGATAAACTCATCTTT.

This clone came up a few times. A far more abundant clone sits one base away, making this likely a read error. At the DNA level, this CDR3 is encoded by other sequences in the same sample as well. The chain has TRDV2 and TRDJ1, with TRDD3 identical over 9 bases. The CDR3 loop spans 15 amino acids. V shed 3 bases, J shed 8 bases, and the junction held 12 bases outside the gene matches. CDR1 is GEAIGNYY, CDR2 EKD, per germline. CDR3 DNA: TGTGCCTGTGACGGCCTACTGGGGGACCACGACAAACTCATCTTT. This encodes CACDGLLGDHDKLIF.

Remarks on this clone: A much larger clone sits a single nucleotide away, making a read error possible. The V and J genes are TRDV2 and TRDJ1; 8 bases align to TRDD3. Germline CDR1 is GEAIGNYY and CDR2 is EKD. The junction had 16 bases not matched to a gene; V was cut back by 5 bases and J by 0 bases. This CDR3 is 18 amino acids long. DNA of the CDR3: TGTGCCTGTGCATGTATCGGAGGAGTGGGGGATTACACCGATAAACTCATCTTT. The encoded protein is CACACIGGVGDYTDKLIF.

Within the sample, this clone is medium-sized. The rearrangement uses TRDV2 and TRDJ1; 9 bases agree with TRDD3. The CDR3 has 19 residues. V trimming: 2 bases; J trimming: 1 base; junction bases outside the gene matches: 16. Per germline, CDR1 GEAIGNYY and CDR2 EKD. This chain's CDR3 is CACDILGTLGERPTDKLIF. Written as DNA, the CDR3 is TGTGCCTGTGACATCCTCGGTACACTGGGGGAAAGACCCACCGATAAACTCATCTTT.

The chain couples TRDV2 to TRDJ1; 12 bases map to TRDD3. In germline, CDR1 is GEAIGNYY, CDR2 EKD. The V gene end was trimmed by 1 base and the J gene end by 1 base; junction bases not matched to a gene: 15. This CDR3 has 20 amino acids. The DNA for the CDR3 is TGTGCCTGTGACACGCTGGGGGATACGTTAGGGAGAGGAGTCACCGATAAACTCATCTTT. Its translation is CACDTLGDTLGRGVTDKLIF.

This clone is medium-sized in the sample. The junction departs from germline at one end; a sequencing error may be responsible. The sample holds other DNA sequences that translate to the same CDR3. The rearrangement joins TRDV2 to TRDJ1; possibly TRDD3 for D (6 bases). The CDR3 covers 14 residues. Germline CDR1 GEAIGNYY, CDR2 EKD. CDR3 region: CACDTAGAKDKLIF. CDR3 nucleotide sequence: TGCGCCTGTGACACCGCTGGGGCTAAAGATAAACTCATCTTT.